This T cell receptor (beta chain) was captured in a study of T cell repertoires in cytomegalovirus infection. Study-wide context: Public TCR beta signatures provided an indication of both CMV infection and a matching HLA type.

One entry per CDR3 protein, called by TCRdb with MiXCR from the reads. In the table there are fewer than 700,000 distinct CDR3 sequences, more than 20% of which are singletons. The CDR3 runs to 13 residues. The germline V gene encodes CDR1 SGHDN and CDR2 FVKESK. V was clipped by 1 base and J by 3 bases, with 7 bases between them. This sequence was found in a human donor in good health (CMV status not recorded). Some clones in this sample may be carry-over from other donors' samples. The sample was CD8+ T cells from PBMCs. This chain links TRBV14 with TRBJ2-7; D may match TRBD1 or TRBD2 (5 bases each). As DNA, the CDR3 is TGTGCCAGCAGCCAAGCGAGGGGCTACGAGCAGTACTTC. This gives the protein CASSQARGYEQYF.